A selection of T cell receptor beta chains follows, all from one sample in a study of blood T cell repertoires in COVID-19. The method was immunoSEQ multiplex PCR; TCRdb's version includes in-frame clones alone and lacks a portion of them. The table shows tens of thousands of clones, with 75% to 90% occurring only once. Source material: peripheral blood. These receptors were collected from an elderly man with acute or convalescent COVID-19. Both conserved end residues are part of each CDR3. Each record gives: V gene, J gene, clone size, CDR3 protein. Expanded clones are given a class, and other clones once, few, many or no size at all.

TRBV7-8,TRBJ2-7,.,CASSLRLAGPYEQYF
TRBV28,TRBJ2-7,.,CASSPPGLAGPYEQYF
TRBV21-1,TRBJ2-3,.,CASSRGRGTDTQYF
TRBV2,TRBJ2-7,.,CASSEGGRGQYF
TRBV2,TRBJ1-1,.,CARQTFGQMNTEAFF
TRBV7-8,TRBJ1-5,.,CASTLGGTGQPQHF
TRBV28,TRBJ1-2,.,CASSFQGPYGYTF
TRBV9,TRBJ2-3,.,CASSAGWGEEAQYF
TRBV5-1,TRBJ2-1,.,CASSLGLAGYNEQFF
TRBV25-1,TRBJ2-7,once,CASSEPPGQGRSEQYF
TRBV20-1,TRBJ1-5,.,CSASRGQGSSAQHF
TRBV27,TRBJ1-2,.,CVSTTNRGNYGYTF
TRBV12-3/TRBV12-4,TRBJ2-5,.,CASSFTGQETQYF
TRBV7-2,TRBJ1-3,.,CASSDGQGNTIYF
TRBV6-6,TRBJ2-7,few,CASIRDSFSYEQYF
TRBV5-1,TRBJ1-1,.,CASSSRGRGGGTEAFF
TRBV5-1,TRBJ2-3,once,CASSPGTSTDTQYF
TRBV29-1,TRBJ2-2,.,CSVEEGGWTGELFF
TRBV6-2/TRBV6-3,TRBJ2-2,.,CASSYRTSSYTGELFF
TRBV6-5,TRBJ1-2,once,CASSYRDSNYGYTF
TRBV7-6,TRBJ2-3,.,CASSLGTGVADTQYF
TRBV4-3,TRBJ2-3,.,CASSQDQLAGDGTQYF
TRBV4-1,TRBJ1-4,.,CASSQGQGEGYEKLFF
TRBV28,TRBJ2-5,.,CASSPYQGKETQYF
TRBV30,TRBJ1-4,.,CAWKPGGNEKLFF
TRBV5-1,TRBJ2-2,.,CASSLAYLGELFF
TRBV4-2,TRBJ1-2,.,CASSQASSGGYTF
TRBV28,TRBJ2-7,.,CASSLQLAAYEQYF
TRBV7-6,TRBJ2-3,.,CASSLGGGVDTQYF
TRBV27,TRBJ2-1,.,CASSLFVGTSGRLQNEQFF
TRBV7-7,TRBJ2-3,.,CASSPGGGGADTQYF
TRBV27,TRBJ2-7,.,CASSLGEVYEQYF
TRBV5-1,TRBJ1-1,.,CASSFRVTNTEAFF
TRBV27,TRBJ1-6,.,CASSLSLTDSNSPLHF
TRBV29-1,TRBJ2-3,.,CSVLGLAGSPDTQYF
TRBV7-6,TRBJ2-7,.,CASSLQRNTYEQYF
TRBV5-1,TRBJ1-4,.,CASSFRTGEGEKLFF
TRBV6-5,TRBJ2-5,.,CASITSGQETQYF
TRBV7-2,TRBJ2-5,.,CASSLAGVEETQYF
TRBV5-5,TRBJ1-4,.,CASKDGTGNEKLFF
TRBV9,TRBJ2-2,.,CASGTSGSSGELFF
TRBV5-1,TRBJ2-1,.,CASSSLFTGDSYNEQFF
TRBV25-1,TRBJ2-5,.,CASSFGGQETQYF
TRBV7-2,TRBJ2-2,.,CASSLGLTGSELFF
TRBV3-1/TRBV3-2,TRBJ1-6,few,CASSDRDIGNSPLHF
TRBV11-2,TRBJ2-3,.,CASSLAAGFADTQYF
TRBV28,TRBJ1-2,.,CASSTPGAVYGYTF